A single sample gave rise to the 26 T cell receptor beta chains below, sequenced in a study of blood T cells in healthy people across ages. A second PCR, run for roughly 7 to 11 cycles, used a sample-barcoded 5' primer plus a J-beta primer mix. TCRdb reprocessed the 5' RACE reads via MiXCR and lists one record per CDR3 protein. The table has under 1,000,000 distinct CDR3 sequences, 30% to 45% seen once. Sequenced input: blood. The receptor set was obtained from a young man in good health.

There are many counts of this clonotype. This chain links TRBV11-1 with TRBJ2-5; maybe TRBD1 (5 bases). CDR1 SGHAT and CDR2 FQDESV come from the germline V gene (reference sequence). CDR3 size: 14 residues. V lost 3 bases and J 2 bases, leaving 10 bases between the germline ends. In DNA form, the CDR3 reads TGTGCCAGCAGCTTGAGACAGCCTCAAGAGACCCAGTACTTC. Residues: CASSLRQPQETQYF. Full variable domain (outside the CDR3, taken from reference TRBV11-1 and TRBJ2-5): EAEVAQSPRYKITEKSQAVAFWCDPISGHATLYWYRQILGQGPELLVQFQDESVVDDSQLPKDRFSAERLKGVDSTLKIQPAELGDSAMYLCASSLRQPQETQYFGPGTRLLVL.

Of note for this clonotype: Germline is not matched at one junction end, which may reflect a read error. The J gene is TRBJ2-7, the V gene TRBV20-1; no firm D call. Germline V lookup: CDR1 DFQATT, CDR2 SNEGSKA (reference sequence). This CDR3 has 13 residues. The CDR3 nucleotides are TGCTGTGCTAGGAGTAGACGCCACTACGAGCAGTACTTC. It codes for CCARSRRHYEQYF.

The table lists this clonotype with many counts. The rearrangement uses TRBV29-1 and TRBJ2-1; D not certain. CDR1 and CDR2 (germline): SQVTM, ANQGSEA. Trimming left V 5 bases short and J 6 bases short, with 5 bases between. The CDR3 length is 10 residues. The CDR3 protein is CSVQSNEQFF. In DNA form, the CDR3 reads TGCAGCGTTCAAAGCAATGAGCAGTTCTTC.

V and J are TRBV10-3 and TRBJ2-3; 9 bases line up with TRBD2. The CDR3 runs to 16 residues. Per the germline V gene, CDR1 is ENHRY and CDR2 is SYGVKD. With 4 bases clipped from V and 2 bases from J, the junction kept 7 bases outside the gene matches. The chain's CDR3 is CAISVGLAGLTDTQYF. The CDR3 bases are TGTGCCATCAGTGTTGGCCTAGCGGGGCTCACAGATACGCAGTATTTT.

This chain links TRBV5-6 with TRBJ1-6; unclear D gene. Germline V gene lookup returns CDR1 SGHDT and CDR2 YYEEEE. The CDR3 runs 15 residues. The V and J ends lost 4 bases and 4 bases respectively, with 12 bases between them. The CDR3 DNA is TGTGCCAGCAGCCAGAGGACGTTATATAATTCACCCCTCCACTTT. Its protein product is CASSQRTLYNSPLHF.

The chain uses TRBV7-3 and TRBJ1-1, with D unclear. The CDR3 contains 13 residues. The V end was cut by 6 bases, the J end by 8 bases, with 16 bases between. From germline, CDR1 is SGHTA and CDR2 FQGTGA. The CDR3, as DNA: TGTGCCAGCAGTTCGGTGGACGGTGAGGAAGCTTTCTTT. This encodes CASSSVDGEEAFF.

The chain links TRBV7-9 to TRBJ1-4, with D unresolved. The CDR3 has 13 residues. Looked up from germline, CDR1 is SEHNR and CDR2 is FQNEAQ (reference sequence). V shed 5 bases and J shed 8 bases, with 12 bases lying between them. CDR3 loop: CASSLGPAEKLFF. The DNA for the CDR3 is TGTGCCAGCAGCCTCGGACCTGCCGAAAAACTGTTTTTT.

This clonotype was recorded many times. This chain connects TRBV10-3 to TRBJ2-7, with a weak D call TRBD1 (6 bases). Looked up from germline, CDR1 is ENHRY and CDR2 is SYGVKD. V lost 0 bases to trimming and J lost 4 bases, with 13 bases between them. There are 15 residues in the CDR3. The CDR3 reads CAISESDRSGYEQYF. DNA of the CDR3: TGTGCCATCAGTGAGTCTGACAGGTCCGGGTACGAGCAGTACTTC.

This clonotype was counted ten times or more. V and J are TRBV4-3 and TRBJ1-6; unclear D gene. This CDR3 region has 15 residues. The V end was cut by 1 base, the J end by 0 bases, with 4 bases between. The germline CDR1 and CDR2 sequences are LGHNA and YSLEER. CDR3 loop: CASSQVSSYNSPLHF. In DNA, the CDR3 is TGCGCCAGCAGCCAAGTGAGCTCCTATAATTCACCCCTCCACTTT.

This chain joins TRBV3-1 and TRBJ2-1; the D is unclear. The CDR3 sequence is 15 residues long. In germline, CDR1 is LGHDT, CDR2 YNNKEL (reference sequence). Deletions cut 2 bases from V and 1 base from J, with 9 bases between. The CDR3 loop is CASSQIGGSYNEQFF. As DNA, the CDR3 is TGTGCCAGCAGCCAAATAGGTGGGTCCTACAATGAGCAGTTCTTC.

This clonotype was recorded many times. The rearrangement links TRBV20-1 to TRBJ2-3, with D possibly TRBD2 on 5 matching bases. The germline CDR1 and CDR2 sequences are DFQATT and SNEGSKA (reference sequence). The CDR3 spans 11 residues. V dropped 5 bases and J dropped 6 bases, with 9 bases sitting between them. This chain's CDR3 is CSAAERDTQYF. The CDR3 nucleotides are TGCAGTGCTGCAGAGCGGGATACGCAGTATTTT.

The chain couples TRBV20-1 to TRBJ1-2; D is undetermined. The CDR3 has 13 residues. The germline V and J ends were trimmed by 0 bases and 4 bases, with 9 bases remaining between them. Per the germline V gene, CDR1 is DFQATT and CDR2 is SNEGSKA (reference sequence). In DNA form, the CDR3 reads TGCAGTGCTAGAGACGACGAGTCCTATGGCTACACCTTC. Protein: CSARDDESYGYTF.

This clonotype showed up just a few times. The rearrangement joins TRBV4-2 to TRBJ2-5; TRBD2 aligns across 7 bases. This CDR3 has 15 amino acids. Germline CDR1 LGHNA, CDR2 YNFKEQ. V lost 3 bases and J lost 5; bases outside the gene matches: 9. CDR3 amino acids: CASSQDGMGGETQYF. The CDR3 coding sequence is TGTGCCAGCAGCCAGGATGGAATGGGGGGGGAGACCCAGTACTTC.

This chain links TRBV6-6 with TRBJ1-5; D gene ambiguous. The germline V gene has CDR1 MNHNY and CDR2 SVGAGI (reference sequence). V was shortened by 0 bases and J by 3 bases, with 9 bases between the two germline ends. This CDR3 is 15 amino acids long. CDR3 residues: CASSYSRGPNQPQHF. CDR3 coding DNA: TGTGCCAGCAGTTACTCGCGAGGGCCCAATCAGCCCCAGCATTTT.

The chain links TRBV9 to TRBJ2-3; 14 bases are a match to TRBD2. The CDR3 is made up of 16 amino acids. The junction had 3 bases not matched to a gene; V was cut back by 2 bases and J by 4 bases. Germline loops: CDR1 SGDLS, CDR2 YYNGEE. This CDR3 is CASSVGTSGRSDTQYF. The CDR3 DNA is TGTGCCAGCAGCGTGGGGACTAGCGGGAGATCAGATACGCAGTATTTT.

This clonotype was observed a few times. The CDR3 reads CASIPRGTTEAFF. The DNA of the CDR3 is TGTGCCAGCATCCCCCGGGGGACCACTGAAGCTTTCTTT. The gene calls are TRBV12-3 or TRBV12-4 and TRBJ1-1, with a tentative D call TRBD1 (5 bases). Trimming cost V 7 bases and J 4 bases, with 13 bases left between them. The CDR3 is 13 amino acids.

The rearrangement joins TRBV28 to TRBJ2-3; 8 bases line up with TRBD1. The V and J ends lost 7 bases and 3 bases, in that order; junction bases with no gene match: 6. From germline, CDR1 is MDHEN and CDR2 SYDVKM. This CDR3 has 14 residues. The CDR3 coding sequence is TGTGCCAGCACCCTGGACAGGGTGACAGATACGCAGTATTTT. The encoded protein is CASTLDRVTDTQYF.

Regarding this clonotype: A much larger clone differs from this one at a single base, so this may be a read error. J is TRBJ2-5 and V is TRBV7-6; D ambiguous. The V end was cut by 0 bases, the J end by 3 bases, with 8 bases between. The germline V gene has CDR1 SGHVS and CDR2 FNYEAQ. The CDR3 extends over 14 amino acids. The CDR3: CASSLASSEETQYF. The CDR3 nucleotides are TGTGCCAGCAGCTTAGCGTCTTCCGAAGAGACCCAGTACTTC.

J is TRBJ2-1 and V is TRBV6-1; D perhaps matches TRBD2 (7 bases). Per the germline V gene, CDR1 is MNHNS and CDR2 is SASEGT. The CDR3 consists of 17 residues. V was cut by 3 bases and J by 9 bases, with 24 bases left in between. This chain's CDR3 is CASSDHGGGARDPEQFF. The CDR3 bases are TGTGCCAGCAGTGATCACGGAGGGGGGGCGAGGGATCCTGAGCAGTTCTTC.

The rearrangement links TRBV6-1 to TRBJ1-1; D is unresolved. The germline V and J ends were trimmed by 2 bases and 5 bases, with 6 bases remaining between them. Germline V gives CDR1 MNHNS, CDR2 SASEGT. The CDR3 covers 12 residues. The CDR3 DNA is TGTGCCAGCAGTGAACCGCCTACTGAAGCTTTCTTT. It translates to CASSEPPTEAFF.

The gene calls are TRBV24-1 and TRBJ2-3; D tentatively reads TRBD1 or TRBD2 (5 bases each). Germline V CDR1 and CDR2: KGHDR, SFDVKD. The CDR3 extends over 17 amino acids. Trimming took 2 bases from V and 2 from J, leaving 16 bases between them. CDR3 DNA: TGTGCCACCAGTGATTCCTCGGGGCGGCAGGCCACAGATACGCAGTATTTT. This sequence encodes CATSDSSGRQATDTQYF.

The rearrangement joins TRBV27 to TRBJ1-1; a weak D match, TRBD1 (6 bases). This CDR3 contains 16 residues. Deletions cut 6 bases from V and 6 bases from J, with 23 bases between. Germline V CDR1 and CDR2: MNHEY, SMNVEV (reference sequence). The chain's CDR3 is CASRSPPGQGGSEAFF. DNA of the CDR3: TGTGCCAGCAGAAGTCCCCCGGGACAAGGCGGGTCTGAAGCTTTCTTT.

This clonotype occurred many times. The rearrangement uses TRBV9 and TRBJ1-2, with D unclear. V lost 3 bases to trimming and J lost 0 bases, with 15 bases between them. Germline-derived CDR1 and CDR2 are SGDLS and YYNGEE. The CDR3 runs 16 residues. CDR3 region: CASSASLFRSNYGYTF. As DNA, the CDR3 is TGTGCCAGCAGCGCCTCTTTATTCCGGTCTAACTATGGCTACACCTTC.

This clonotype was counted only a few times. The chain uses TRBV15 and TRBJ2-5; TRBD2 agrees at 7 bases. Germline CDR1 and CDR2: LNHNV and YYDKDF (reference sequence). The CDR3 covers 15 residues. Trimming at V came to 0 bases and at J to 11 bases, leaving 12 bases not matched to a gene. The CDR3 is CATSREWGDYNEQYF. For the CDR3, the DNA is TGTGCCACCAGCAGAGAATGGGGGGACTACAATGAGCAGTACTTC.

V gene TRBV4-3 combines with J gene TRBJ1-1; 8 bases agree with TRBD1. This CDR3 region has 14 residues. Losses at the gene ends were 5 bases for V and 3 bases for J; bases not matched to a gene: 5. Looked up from germline, CDR1 is LGHNA and CDR2 is YSLEER. CDR3 in DNA: TGCGCCAGCAGCACGGACAGGGCGCACACTGAAGCTTTCTTT. Amino acid sequence: CASSTDRAHTEAFF.

The sample holds a few counts of this clonotype. V and J are TRBV28 and TRBJ1-5, with TRBD1 matching over 10 bases. The J segment lost 6 bases and the V segment lost 5 bases, leaving 19 bases of the junction unmatched. The germline gives CDR1 MDHEN, CDR2 SYDVKM. The CDR3 runs to 19 residues. CDR3 nucleotide sequence: TGTGCCAGCAGTGACCGACAGGGGGCGGCGTCCAGCATGGGTCAGCCCCAGCATTTT. Translating it yields CASSDRQGAASSMGQPQHF.